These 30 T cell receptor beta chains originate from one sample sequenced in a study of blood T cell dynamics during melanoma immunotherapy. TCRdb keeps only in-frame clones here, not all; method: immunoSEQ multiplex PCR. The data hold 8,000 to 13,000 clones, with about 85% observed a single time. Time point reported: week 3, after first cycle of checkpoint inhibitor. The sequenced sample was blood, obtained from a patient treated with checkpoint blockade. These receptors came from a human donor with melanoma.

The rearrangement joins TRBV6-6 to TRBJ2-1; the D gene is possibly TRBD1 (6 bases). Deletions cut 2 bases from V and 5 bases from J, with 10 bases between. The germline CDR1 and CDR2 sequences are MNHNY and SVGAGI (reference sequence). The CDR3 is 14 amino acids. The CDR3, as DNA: TGTGCCAGCAGTTACGGACCAGGGGACAATGAGCAGTTCTTC. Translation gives CASSYGPGDNEQFF.

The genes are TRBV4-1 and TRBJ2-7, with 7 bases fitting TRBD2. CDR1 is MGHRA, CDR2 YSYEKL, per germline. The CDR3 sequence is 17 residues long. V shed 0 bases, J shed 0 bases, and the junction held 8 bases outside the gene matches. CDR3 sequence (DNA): TGCGCCAGCAGCCAAGATTTTTTTCGGGAGGTCTCCTACGAGCAGTACTTC. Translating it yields CASSQDFFREVSYEQYF.

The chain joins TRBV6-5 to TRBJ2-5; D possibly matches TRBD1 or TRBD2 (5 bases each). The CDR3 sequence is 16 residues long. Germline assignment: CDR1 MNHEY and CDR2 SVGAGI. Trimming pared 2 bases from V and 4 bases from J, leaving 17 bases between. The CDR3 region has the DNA TGTGCCAGCAGTTACGCGGGCAGGGCGGCGGGAGAGACCCAGTACTTC. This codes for CASSYAGRAAGETQYF.

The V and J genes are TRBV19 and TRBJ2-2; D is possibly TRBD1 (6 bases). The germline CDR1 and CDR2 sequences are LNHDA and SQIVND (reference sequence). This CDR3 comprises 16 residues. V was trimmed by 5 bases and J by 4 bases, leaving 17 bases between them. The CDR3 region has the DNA TGTGCCAGTAGTGCACAGCAGGGGCGCCTCACCGGGGAGCTGTTTTTT. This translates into CASSAQQGRLTGELFF.

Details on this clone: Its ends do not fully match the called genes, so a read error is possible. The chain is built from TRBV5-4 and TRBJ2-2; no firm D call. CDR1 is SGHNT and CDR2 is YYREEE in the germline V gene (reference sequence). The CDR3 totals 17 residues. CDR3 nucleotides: TGCGCCAGCAGCCTAGGCCCGGATGGGGCGAACACCGGGGAGCTGTTTTTT. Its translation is CASSLGPDGANTGELFF.

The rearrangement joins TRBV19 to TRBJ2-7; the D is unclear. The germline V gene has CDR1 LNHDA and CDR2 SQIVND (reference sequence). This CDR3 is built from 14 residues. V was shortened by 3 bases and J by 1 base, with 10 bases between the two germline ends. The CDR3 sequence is CASSIGGTSYEQYF. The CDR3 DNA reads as TGTGCCAGTAGTATTGGCGGTACGTCCTACGAGCAGTACTTC. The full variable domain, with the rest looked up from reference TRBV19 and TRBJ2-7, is DGGITQSPKYLFRKEGQNVTLSCEQNLNHDAMYWYRQDPGQGLRLIYYSQIVNDFQKGDIAEGYSVSREKKESFPLTVTSAQKNPTAFYLCASSIGGTSYEQYFGPGTRLTVT.

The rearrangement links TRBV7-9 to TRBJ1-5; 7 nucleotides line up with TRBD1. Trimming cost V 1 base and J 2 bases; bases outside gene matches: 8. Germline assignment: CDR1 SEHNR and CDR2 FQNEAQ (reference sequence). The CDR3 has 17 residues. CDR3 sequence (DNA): TGTGCCAGCAGCTTAGGACAGGGATTTAGGGGCAATCAGCCCCAGCATTTT. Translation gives CASSLGQGFRGNQPQHF.

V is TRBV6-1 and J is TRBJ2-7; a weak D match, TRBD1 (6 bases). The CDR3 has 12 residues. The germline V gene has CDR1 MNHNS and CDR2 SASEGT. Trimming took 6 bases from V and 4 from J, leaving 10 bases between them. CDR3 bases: TGTGCCAGCAGACAGGGAGTGTACGAGCAGTACTTC. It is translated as CASRQGVYEQYF.

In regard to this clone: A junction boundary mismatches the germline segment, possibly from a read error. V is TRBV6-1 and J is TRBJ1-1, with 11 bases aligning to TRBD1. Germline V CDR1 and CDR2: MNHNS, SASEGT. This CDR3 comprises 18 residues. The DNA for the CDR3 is TGTGCCAGCAATGAAAACCGGGACAGGGGGTCTTGGAACACTGAAGCTTTCTTT. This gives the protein CASNENRDRGSWNTEAFF.

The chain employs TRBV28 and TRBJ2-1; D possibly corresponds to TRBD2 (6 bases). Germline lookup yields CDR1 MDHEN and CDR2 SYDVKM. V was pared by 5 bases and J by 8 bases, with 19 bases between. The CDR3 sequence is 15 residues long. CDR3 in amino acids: CASSPGGGITYEQFF. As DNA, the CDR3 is TGTGCCAGCAGTCCTGGGGGAGGCATTACGTATGAGCAGTTCTTC.

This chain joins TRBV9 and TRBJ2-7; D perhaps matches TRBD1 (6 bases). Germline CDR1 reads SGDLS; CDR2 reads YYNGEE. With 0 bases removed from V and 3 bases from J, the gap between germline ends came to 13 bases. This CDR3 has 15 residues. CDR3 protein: CASSVGTDNLYEQYF. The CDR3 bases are TGTGCCAGCAGCGTAGGGACAGACAACCTCTACGAGCAGTACTTC.

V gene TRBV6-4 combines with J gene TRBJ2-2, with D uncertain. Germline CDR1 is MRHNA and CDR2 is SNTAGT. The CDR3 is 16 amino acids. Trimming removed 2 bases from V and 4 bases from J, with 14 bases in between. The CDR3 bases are TGTGCCAGCAGTGACGATTCCCATGTGGGCACCGGGGAGCTGTTTTTT. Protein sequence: CASSDDSHVGTGELFF.

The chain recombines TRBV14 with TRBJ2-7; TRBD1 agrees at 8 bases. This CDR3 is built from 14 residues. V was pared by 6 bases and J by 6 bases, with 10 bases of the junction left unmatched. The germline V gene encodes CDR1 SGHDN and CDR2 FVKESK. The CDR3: CASRRADRVGEQYF. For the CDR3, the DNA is TGTGCCAGCAGACGAGCGGACAGGGTAGGCGAGCAGTACTTC.

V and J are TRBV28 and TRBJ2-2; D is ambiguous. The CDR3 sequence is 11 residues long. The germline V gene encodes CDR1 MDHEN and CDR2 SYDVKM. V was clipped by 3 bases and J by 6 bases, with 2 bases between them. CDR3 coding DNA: TGTGCCAGCAGTTTGTCCGGGGAGCTGTTTTTT. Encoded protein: CASSLSGELFF.

CDR3 sequence (DNA): TGTGCCAGCAGCCCGGGGGGTATAGGGCCTGAAGAGACCCAGTACTTC. Translation: CASSPGGIGPEETQYF. This chain connects TRBV7-6 to TRBJ2-5; TRBD2 agrees at 7 bases. V lost 5 bases and J lost 3; bases outside the gene matches: 12. The CDR3 loop spans 16 amino acids. Germline CDR1 SGHVS, CDR2 FNYEAQ.

Written as DNA, the CDR3 is TGTGCCAGCAGCTCACCGGGACAGGGGATGGCCGGGGAGCTGTTTTTT. It encodes CASSSPGQGMAGELFF. The J gene is TRBJ2-2, the V gene TRBV7-6; TRBD1 agrees at 10 bases. V dropped 4 bases and J dropped 6; count of bases not matched to a gene: 8. Germline assignment: CDR1 SGHVS and CDR2 FNYEAQ. The CDR3 has 16 residues.

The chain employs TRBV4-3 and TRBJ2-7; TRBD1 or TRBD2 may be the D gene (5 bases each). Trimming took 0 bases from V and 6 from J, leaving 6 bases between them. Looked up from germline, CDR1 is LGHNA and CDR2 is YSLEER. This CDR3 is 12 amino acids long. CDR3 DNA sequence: TGCGCCAGCAGCCAAGATGGGGGCGAGCAGTACTTC. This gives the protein CASSQDGGEQYF.

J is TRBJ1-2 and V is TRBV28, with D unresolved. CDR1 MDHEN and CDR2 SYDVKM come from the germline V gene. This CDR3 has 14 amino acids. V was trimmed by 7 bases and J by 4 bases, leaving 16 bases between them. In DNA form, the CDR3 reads TGTGCCAGCACCCCCCTCGGACTGCCCTATGGCTACACCTTC. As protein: CASTPLGLPYGYTF.

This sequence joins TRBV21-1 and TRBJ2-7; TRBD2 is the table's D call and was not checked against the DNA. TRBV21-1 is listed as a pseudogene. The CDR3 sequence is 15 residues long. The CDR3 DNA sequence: TGTGCCAGCAGCAAACCAGCGGAACCCCGCTACGAGCAGTACTTC. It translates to CASSKPAEPRYEQYF.

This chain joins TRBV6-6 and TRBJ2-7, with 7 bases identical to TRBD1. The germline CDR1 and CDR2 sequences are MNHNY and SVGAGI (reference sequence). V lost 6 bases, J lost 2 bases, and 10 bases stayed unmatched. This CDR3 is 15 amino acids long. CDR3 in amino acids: CASSPRGREPYEQYF. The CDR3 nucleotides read TGTGCCAGCAGCCCGAGGGGGCGAGAACCCTACGAGCAGTACTTC.

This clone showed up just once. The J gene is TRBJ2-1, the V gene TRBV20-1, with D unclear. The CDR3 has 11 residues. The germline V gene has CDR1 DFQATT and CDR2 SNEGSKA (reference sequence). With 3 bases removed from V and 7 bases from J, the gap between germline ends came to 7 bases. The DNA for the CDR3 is TGCAGTGCTAGTTTGGGGAATGAGCAGTTCTTC. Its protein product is CSASLGNEQFF.

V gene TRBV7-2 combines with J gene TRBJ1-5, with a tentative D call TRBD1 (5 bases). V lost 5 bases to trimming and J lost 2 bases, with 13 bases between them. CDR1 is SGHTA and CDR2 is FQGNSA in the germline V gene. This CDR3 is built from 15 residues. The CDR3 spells CASSVRGGGNQPQHF. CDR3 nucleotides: TGTGCCAGCAGCGTTCGGGGAGGGGGCAATCAGCCCCAGCATTTT.

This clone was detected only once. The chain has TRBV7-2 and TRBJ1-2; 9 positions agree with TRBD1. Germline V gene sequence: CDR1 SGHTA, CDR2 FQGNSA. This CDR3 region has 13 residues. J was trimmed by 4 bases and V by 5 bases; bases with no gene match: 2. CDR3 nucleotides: TGTGCCAGCAGCCGGGGACAGGGCTATGGCTACACCTTC. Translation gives CASSRGQGYGYTF.

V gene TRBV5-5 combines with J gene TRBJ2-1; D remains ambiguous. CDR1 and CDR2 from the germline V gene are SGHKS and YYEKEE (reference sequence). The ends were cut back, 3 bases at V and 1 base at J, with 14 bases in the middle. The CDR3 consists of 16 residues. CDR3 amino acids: CASSSVPSLSYNEQFF. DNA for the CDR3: TGTGCCAGCAGCTCTGTTCCTAGTCTTTCCTACAATGAGCAGTTCTTC.

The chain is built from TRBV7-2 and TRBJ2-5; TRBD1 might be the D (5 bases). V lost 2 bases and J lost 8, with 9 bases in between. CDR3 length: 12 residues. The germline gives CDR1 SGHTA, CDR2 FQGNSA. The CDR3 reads CASSLRGQTQYF. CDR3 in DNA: TGTGCCAGCAGCTTAAGGGGCCAAACCCAGTACTTC.

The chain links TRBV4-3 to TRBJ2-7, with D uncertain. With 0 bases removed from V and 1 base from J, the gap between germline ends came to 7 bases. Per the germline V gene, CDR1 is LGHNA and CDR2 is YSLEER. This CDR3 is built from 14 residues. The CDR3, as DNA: TGCGCCAGCAGCCAAGACCAGACATCCTACGAGCAGTACTTC. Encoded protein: CASSQDQTSYEQYF.

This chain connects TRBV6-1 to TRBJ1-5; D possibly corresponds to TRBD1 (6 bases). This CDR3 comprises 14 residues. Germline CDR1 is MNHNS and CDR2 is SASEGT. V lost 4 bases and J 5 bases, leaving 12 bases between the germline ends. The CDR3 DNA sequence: TGTGCCAGCAGTGTGACAAGGGGGGATCAGCCCCAGCATTTT. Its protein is CASSVTRGDQPQHF.

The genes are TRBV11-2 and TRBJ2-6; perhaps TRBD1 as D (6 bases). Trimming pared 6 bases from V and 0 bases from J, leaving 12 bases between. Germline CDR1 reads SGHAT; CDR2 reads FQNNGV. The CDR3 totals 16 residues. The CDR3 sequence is CASSSLRGSGANVLTF. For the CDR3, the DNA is TGTGCCAGCAGTTCCCTCAGGGGCTCTGGGGCCAACGTCCTGACTTTC.

Here the CDR3 DNA reads TGTGCCAGCAGCCCCTACAGGGGGCTAGGAGCTGGGGCCAACGTCCTGACTTTC. Translated, it gives CASSPYRGLGAGANVLTF. The chain recombines TRBV14 with TRBJ2-6; 9 nucleotides agree with TRBD1. The germline V gene encodes CDR1 SGHDN and CDR2 FVKESK. Germline trimming cut 4 bases from V and 2 bases from J; bases unmatched to any gene: 9. The CDR3 runs to 18 residues.

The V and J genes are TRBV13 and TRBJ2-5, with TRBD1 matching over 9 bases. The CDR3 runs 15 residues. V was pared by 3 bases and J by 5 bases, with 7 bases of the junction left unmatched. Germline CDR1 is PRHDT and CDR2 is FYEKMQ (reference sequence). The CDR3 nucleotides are TGTGCCAGCAGCTTCGGACAGGGGAATCGGGAGACCCAGTACTTC. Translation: CASSFGQGNRETQYF. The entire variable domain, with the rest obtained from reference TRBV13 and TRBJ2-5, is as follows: AAGVIQSPRHLIKEKRETATLKCYPIPRHDTVYWYQQGPGQDPQFLISFYEKMQSDKGSIPDRFSAQQFSDYHSELNMSSLELGDSALYFCASSFGQGNRETQYFGPGTRLLVL.